The rows below give T cell receptor beta chains drawn from one sample of a study of molecular identifiers for immune sequencing clone quantification. TCRdb reanalysed the PCR reads using MiXCR and keeps one entry per CDR3 protein. This repertoire shows 490,000 or so distinct CDR3 sequences, about 21% found once; its top ten account for 0.65% to 0.95%. The sequencing sample was made of naive CD8+ T cells from blood, with Jurkat cell RNA spiked in. The receptor source for this set is a human donor in good health. Some libraries in this study had Jurkat cell RNA spiked in. CDR3s include the opening cysteine and the closing phenylalanine or tryptophan. D genes are given only for firm matches. Part of the rows lack a size; the others show once, few, many or a class for expanded clones.

V: TRBV4-1; D: TRBD1; J: TRBJ1-1; size: many; DNA: TGCGCCAGCAGCCAAGAGGGACAGACAAACACTGAAGCTTTCTTT; CDR3: CASSQEGQTNTEAFF
V: TRBV5-4; D: -; J: TRBJ2-1; size: -; DNA: TGTGCCAGCAGCCCTAGGACAGCTTCCCACAATGAGCAGTTCTTC; CDR3: CASSPRTASHNEQFF
V: TRBV9; D: -; J: TRBJ2-5; size: many; DNA: TGTGCCAGCAGCCCTACTAGCTACGAGACCCAGTACTTC; CDR3: CASSPTSYETQYF
V: TRBV4-3; D: -; J: TRBJ1-1; size: -; DNA: TGCGCCAGCAGCCTACAGCCGGTCACTGAAGCTTTCTTT; CDR3: CASSLQPVTEAFF
V: TRBV7-2; D: -; J: TRBJ1-1; size: many; DNA: TGTGCCAGCAGCTTAGCGAGGAATCCGAACACTGAAGCTTTCTTT; CDR3: CASSLARNPNTEAFF
V: TRBV10-3; D: -; J: TRBJ2-7; size: few; DNA: TGTGCCATCAGTGACTTAAACATCCTCTACGAGCAGTACTTC; CDR3: CAISDLNILYEQYF
V: TRBV29-1; D: -; J: TRBJ1-1; size: -; DNA: TGCAGCGTTGAAGGAGGGGACAACTGGAACACTGAAGCTTTCTTT; CDR3: CSVEGGDNWNTEAFF
V: TRBV13; D: TRBD1; J: TRBJ1-1; size: -; DNA: TGTGCCAGCAGCTCTCAGTCGGGACAGGGTTTCTTGACTGAAGCTTTCTTT; CDR3: CASSSQSGQGFLTEAFF
V: TRBV28; D: TRBD2; J: TRBJ2-3; size: few; DNA: TGTGCCAGCAGTTTATCCCTCACTTCGGCTAGCGGGACATTGGGGGATACGCAGTATTTT; CDR3: CASSLSLTSASGTLGDTQYF
V: TRBV4-3; D: -; J: TRBJ2-2; size: many; DNA: TGCGCCAGCAGCCAAGAGGGTAGCAGGACCACCGGGGAGCTGTTTTTT; CDR3: CASSQEGSRTTGELFF
V: TRBV7-9; D: -; J: TRBJ2-3; size: many; DNA: TGTGCCAGCAGCTCAAACAGGGAAACAGATACGCAGTATTTT; CDR3: CASSSNRETDTQYF
V: TRBV30; D: -; J: TRBJ2-7; size: -; DNA: TGTGCCTGGAGTGAACCTAGCTTGACTCACGGGCAGTACTTC; CDR3: CAWSEPSLTHGQYF
V: TRBV29-1; D: -; J: TRBJ2-3; size: many; DNA: TGCAGCTGCCCGACCCTAGAGAGCCCGAATACGCAGTATTTT; CDR3: CSCPTLESPNTQYF
V: TRBV7-8; D: TRBD2; J: TRBJ2-3; size: -; DNA: TGTGCCAGCAGCCTCCTGGGCCGGGGGGGCGCAGATACGCAGTATTTT; CDR3: CASSLLGRGGADTQYF
V: TRBV19; D: -; J: TRBJ2-1; size: -; DNA: TGTGCCAGTAGTATCGTGGGAGTGCACAATGAGCAGTTCTTC; CDR3: CASSIVGVHNEQFF
V: TRBV7-9; D: -; J: TRBJ2-5; size: few; DNA: TGTGCCAGCAGCTTAGAAGGGCGTGGGGAGACCCAGTACTTC; CDR3: CASSLEGRGETQYF
V: TRBV4-3; D: -; J: TRBJ1-1; size: many; DNA: TGCGCCAGCAGCCAAGTGAATAGGGTGAACACTGAAGCTTTCTTT; CDR3: CASSQVNRVNTEAFF
V: TRBV19; D: -; J: TRBJ1-6; size: few; DNA: TGTGCCACCTATCCGGGGGGCGAGTCACCCCTCCACTTT; CDR3: CATYPGGESPLHF
V: TRBV30; D: -; J: TRBJ1-2; size: -; DNA: TGTGCCTGGAGTGTAGGCCAGTATGGCTACACCTTC; CDR3: CAWSVGQYGYTF
V: TRBV6-1; D: -; J: TRBJ2-3; size: few; DNA: TGTGCCAGCAGGTCCCATAGGGGAAAGGACACAGATACGCAGTATTTT; CDR3: CASRSHRGKDTDTQYF
V: TRBV27; D: TRBD1; J: TRBJ2-7; size: many; DNA: TGTGCCAGCAGTTACCCGGGACAGACCTACGAGCAGTACTTC; CDR3: CASSYPGQTYEQYF
V: TRBV12-3/TRBV12-4; D: -; J: TRBJ2-5; size: few; DNA: TGTGCCAGCATCTGGGAGGGGGCCGAGGAGACCCAGTACTTC; CDR3: CASIWEGAEETQYF
V: TRBV7-9; D: -; J: TRBJ1-1; size: -; DNA: TGTGCCAGCAGCCCCCTCTGGATGGACACTGAAGCTTTCTTT; CDR3: CASSPLWMDTEAFF
V: TRBV19; D: -; J: TRBJ2-3; size: many; DNA: TGTGCCAGTAGTATAGATGGAAGCGGGAGCACAGATACGCAGTATTTT; CDR3: CASSIDGSGSTDTQYF
V: TRBV20-1; D: -; J: TRBJ2-3; size: few; DNA: TGCAGTGCTAGATCGCCGACTATGAGCGCCTACACAGATACGCAGTATTTT; CDR3: CSARSPTMSAYTDTQYF
V: TRBV27; D: -; J: TRBJ1-1; size: -; DNA: TGTGCCAGCAGTTTATCTGGGGCGGGTACTGAAGCTTTCTTT; CDR3: CASSLSGAGTEAFF
V: TRBV5-1; D: TRBD1; J: TRBJ1-1; size: many; DNA: TGCGCCAGCAGCTTGGATCGACAGGGGTGGGGGACTGAAGCTTTCTTT; CDR3: CASSLDRQGWGTEAFF
V: TRBV4-1; D: -; J: TRBJ2-1; size: few; DNA: TGCGCCAGCAGCCCCGGGCCTTTCCCGACCCAACACGACAACAATGAGCAGTTCTTC; CDR3: CASSPGPFPTQHDNNEQFF
V: TRBV30; D: -; J: TRBJ2-1; size: many; DNA: TGTGCCTGGAGTGTTTTTACCCTCTACAATGAGCAGTTCTTC; CDR3: CAWSVFTLYNEQFF
V: TRBV29-1; D: -; J: TRBJ1-3; size: -; DNA: TGCAGCGTTCCGGGTCCGGGTCTCTCTGGAAACACCATGTATTTT; CDR3: CSVPGPGLSGNTMYF
V: TRBV29-1; D: -; J: TRBJ1-1; size: many; DNA: TGCAGCGTTTTTGGTTTGGCAGGAGGGACTGAAGCTTTCTTT; CDR3: CSVFGLAGGTEAFF
V: TRBV29-1; D: -; J: TRBJ2-1; size: many; DNA: TGCAGCGTTGTTGGTCGGGGGACCGATGAGCAGTTCTTC; CDR3: CSVVGRGTDEQFF
V: TRBV20-1; D: -; J: TRBJ2-3; size: -; DNA: TGCAGTGCTAGAGACTGGCCAGATACGCAGTATTTT; CDR3: CSARDWPDTQYF
V: TRBV25-1; D: -; J: TRBJ2-1; size: few; DNA: TGTGCCAGCAGTCCCCCGGGACTGGGGGCCTACAATGAGCAGTTCTTC; CDR3: CASSPPGLGAYNEQFF
V: TRBV27; D: -; J: TRBJ2-3; size: many; DNA: TGTGCCAGCAGTTTCCCAGGGTCTCTGGATACGCAGTATTTT; CDR3: CASSFPGSLDTQYF
V: TRBV7-2; D: TRBD1; J: TRBJ2-3; size: many; DNA: TGTGCCAGCAGCTTAATTTTTTGGGACAGCCAGGGGATGTCAGATACGCAGTATTTT; CDR3: CASSLIFWDSQGMSDTQYF
V: TRBV7-6; D: -; J: TRBJ2-5; size: -; DNA: TGTGCCAGCAGCTCCCTTTCCGGAGATAATGAGCAGTACTTC; CDR3: CASSSLSGDNEQYF
V: TRBV7-2; D: TRBD2; J: TRBJ2-2; size: few; DNA: TGTGCCAGCAGCCCGGGACTAGCGGGAGAGGGGAACACCGGGGAGCTGTTTTTT; CDR3: CASSPGLAGEGNTGELFF
V: TRBV6-5; D: -; J: TRBJ1-1; size: many; DNA: TGTGCCAGCAGCCGCTGGCAGGGCTACACTGAAGCTTTCTTT; CDR3: CASSRWQGYTEAFF
V: TRBV9; D: TRBD1; J: TRBJ1-1; size: -; DNA: TGTGCCAGCAGCGTAGAAGAAGGAGGGGGCGGAAGTCGTCACACTGAAGCTTTCTTT; CDR3: CASSVEEGGGGSRHTEAFF
V: TRBV3-1; D: -; J: TRBJ1-2; size: many; DNA: TGTGCCAGCAGCCAAGGATTTAACTATGGCTACACCTTC; CDR3: CASSQGFNYGYTF
V: TRBV29-1; D: -; J: TRBJ2-7; size: few; DNA: TGCAGCGTTGTTCCCCGGGGTTCTTACGAGCAGTACTTC; CDR3: CSVVPRGSYEQYF
V: TRBV28; D: -; J: TRBJ2-7; size: -; DNA: TGTGCCAGCAGTTTAATCTACTCCGACTCCTACGAGCAGTACTTC; CDR3: CASSLIYSDSYEQYF
V: TRBV29-1; D: -; J: TRBJ2-4; size: many; DNA: TGCAGCGTTGATTCGTACGGGGGCATTCAGTACTTC; CDR3: CSVDSYGGIQYF
V: TRBV27; D: TRBD2; J: TRBJ2-5; size: few; DNA: TGTGCCAGCAGTGATAGCGGGAGCGCCGGGGAGACCCAGTACTTC; CDR3: CASSDSGSAGETQYF
V: TRBV11-3; D: -; J: TRBJ2-1; size: few; DNA: TGTGCCAGCAGTGTTTTCGGGGGCCAGGAGCAGTTCTTC; CDR3: CASSVFGGQEQFF
V: TRBV13; D: -; J: TRBJ1-1; size: many; DNA: TGTGCCAGCAGCTTGGGGGGCCCGGTGACGATGAACACTGAAGCTTTCTTT; CDR3: CASSLGGPVTMNTEAFF